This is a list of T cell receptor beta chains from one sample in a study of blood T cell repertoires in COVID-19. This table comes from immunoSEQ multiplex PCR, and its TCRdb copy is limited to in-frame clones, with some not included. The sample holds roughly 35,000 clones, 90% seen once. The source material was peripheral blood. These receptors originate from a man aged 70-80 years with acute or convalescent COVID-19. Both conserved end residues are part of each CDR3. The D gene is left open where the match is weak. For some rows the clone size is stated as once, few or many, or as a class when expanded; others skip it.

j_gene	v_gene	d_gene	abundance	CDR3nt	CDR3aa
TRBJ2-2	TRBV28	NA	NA	TGTGCCAGCAGTCCCCCCGGCGGGATTAAGGGCGGGGAGCTGTTTTTT	CASSPPGGIKGGELFF
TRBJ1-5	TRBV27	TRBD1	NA	TGTGCCAGCAGTCACGGACAGGGTGGCAATCAGCCCCAGCATTTT	CASSHGQGGNQPQHF
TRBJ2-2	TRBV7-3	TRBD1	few	TGTGCCAGCAGCTCGACAGGGTCGAGCACCGGGGAGCTGTTTTTT	CASSSTGSSTGELFF
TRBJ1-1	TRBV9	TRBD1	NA	TGTGCCAGCAGCCCCCGACAGGGGGCATTTACTGAAGCTTTCTTT	CASSPRQGAFTEAFF
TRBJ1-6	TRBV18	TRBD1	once	TGTGCCAGCTCACCACGCCGGGACAGGGGAAATTCACCCCTCCACTTT	CASSPRRDRGNSPLHF
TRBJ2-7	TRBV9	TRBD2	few	TGTGCCAGCAGCGTAGACACCGGGAGGTCGTACGAGCAGTACTTC	CASSVDTGRSYEQYF
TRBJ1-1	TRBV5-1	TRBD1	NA	TGCGCCAGCAGCCGGGATGGGACAGGGGGGACTGAAGCTTTCTTT	CASSRDGTGGTEAFF
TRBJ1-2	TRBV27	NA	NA	TGTGCCAGCAGTTTCGGGCCGGGGTTCGTCAACTATGGCTACACCTTC	CASSFGPGFVNYGYTF
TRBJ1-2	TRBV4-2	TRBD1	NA	TGTGCCAGCAGCCAAGCGACCGGGACAGCCTATGGCTACACCTTC	CASSQATGTAYGYTF
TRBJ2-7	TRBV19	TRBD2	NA	TGTGCCAGTAGTATCCTAGCGGGCGAGCAGTACTTC	CASSILAGEQYF
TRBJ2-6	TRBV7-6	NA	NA	TGTGCCAGCAGCCCTAGTGGGGGGTCAGGGGCCAACGTCCTGACTTTC	CASSPSGGSGANVLTF
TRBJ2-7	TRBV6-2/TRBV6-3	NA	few	TGTGCCAGCAGCTCCACGACTGGTTCCTACGAGCAGTACTTC	CASSSTTGSYEQYF
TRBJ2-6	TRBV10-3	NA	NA	TGTGCCATCAGTTCCGGGTCTGCACCTTCTGGGGCCAACGTCCTGACTTTC	CAISSGSAPSGANVLTF
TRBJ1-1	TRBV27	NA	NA	TGTGCCAGCAGTTTCAGATGGAACACTGAAGCTTTCTTT	CASSFRWNTEAFF
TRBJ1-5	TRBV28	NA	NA	TGTGCCAGCAGTTTGGCTCAGGGCTATCAGCCCCAGCATTTT	CASSLAQGYQPQHF
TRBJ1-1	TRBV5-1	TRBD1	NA	TGCGCCAGCAGCTTTCAGGGGGAGGACACTGAAGCTTTCTTT	CASSFQGEDTEAFF
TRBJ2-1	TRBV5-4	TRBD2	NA	TGTGCCAGCAGCTTGGATAGCGGGGACCACAATGAGCAGTTCTTC	CASSLDSGDHNEQFF
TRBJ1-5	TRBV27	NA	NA	TGTGCCAGCAGTTTGAGGGCCCTTCTCTCCGATAGCAATCAGCCCCAGCATTTT	CASSLRALLSDSNQPQHF
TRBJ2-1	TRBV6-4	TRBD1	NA	TGTGCCAGCAGCGAGACCGGGACAGAATTTATGGGGGATGAGCAGTTCTTC	CASSETGTEFMGDEQFF
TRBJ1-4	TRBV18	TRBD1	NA	TGTGCCAGCTCGTCACCGGGGACAGGGCCGCGGGGTCCGTTTTTT	CASSSPGTGPRGPFF
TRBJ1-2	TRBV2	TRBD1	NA	TGTGCCAGCAGTGAAGTCCGGGACAGTGGCTACACCTTC	CASSEVRDSGYTF
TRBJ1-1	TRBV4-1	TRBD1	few	TGCGCCAGCAGTACGGGACAGTCCACTGAAGCTTTCTTT	CASSTGQSTEAFF
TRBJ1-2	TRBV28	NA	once	TGTGCCAGCAGACAGGGAGGGGACGGCTACACCTTC	CASRQGGDGYTF
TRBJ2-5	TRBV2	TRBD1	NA	TGTGCCAGCCTTTACGGGACAGGGGATGAGACCCAGTACTTC	CASLYGTGDETQYF
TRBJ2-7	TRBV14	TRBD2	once	TGTGCCAGCAGCCAAGGAATTGTGACTAGCGGGAGGTTGTTGTCCTACGAGCAGTACTTC	CASSQGIVTSGRLLSYEQYF
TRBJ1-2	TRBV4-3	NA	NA	TGCGCCAGCAGTTTGGGGCAGGAAGCTAACTATGGCTACACCTTC	CASSLGQEANYGYTF
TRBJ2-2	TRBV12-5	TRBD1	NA	TGTGCTAGTGGTTTGATGTCCGGGACAGGGGGGGCCGGGGAGCTGTTTTTT	CASGLMSGTGGAGELFF
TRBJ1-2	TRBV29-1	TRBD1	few	TGCAGCGTCGGGACAGGCTCCTATGGCTACACCTTC	CSVGTGSYGYTF
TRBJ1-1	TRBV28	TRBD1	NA	TGTGCCAGCAGTCCCTCCACAGGGGATTTCAACACTGAAGCTTTCTTT	CASSPSTGDFNTEAFF
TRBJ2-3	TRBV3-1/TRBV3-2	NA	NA	TGTGCCAGCAGCCCTACAGAAGATACGCAGTATTTT	CASSPTEDTQYF
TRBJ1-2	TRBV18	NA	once	TGTGCCAGCTCATTTACCTACAGGGATGGAAACTATGGCTACACCTTC	CASSFTYRDGNYGYTF
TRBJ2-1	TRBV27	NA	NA	TGTGCCAGCAGTCCGGGACAGGGGAGTAGCGGGAGGGCCGGTGAGCAGTTCTTC	CASSPGQGSSGRAGEQFF
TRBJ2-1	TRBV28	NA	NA	TGTGCCAGCAGTTGGACCACAATGGGGGGTGAGCAGTTCTTC	CASSWTTMGGEQFF
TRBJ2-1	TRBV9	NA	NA	TGTGCCAGCAGCGGCCACCCTCTGCGGCCCTACAATGAGCAGTTCTTC	CASSGHPLRPYNEQFF
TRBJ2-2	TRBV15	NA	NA	TGTGCCACCGGACTCCGTATAGACGGGGAGCTGTTTTTT	CATGLRIDGELFF
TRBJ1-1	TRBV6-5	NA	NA	TGTGCCAGCAGGCCCCTGTATGGGGGCAACACTGAAGCTTTCTTT	CASRPLYGGNTEAFF
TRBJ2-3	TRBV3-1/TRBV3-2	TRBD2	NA	TGTGCCAGCAGCCAGCAATGGCGGGAGAGTGATACGCAGTATTTT	CASSQQWRESDTQYF
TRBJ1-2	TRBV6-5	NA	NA	TGTGCCAGCAGTACGGACTATGGCTACACCTTC	CASSTDYGYTF
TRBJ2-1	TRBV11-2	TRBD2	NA	TGTGCCAGCAGCTTATGGGGCAGGGGGCGAGCGGGAGGGAAAAATGAGCAGTTCTTC	CASSLWGRGRAGGKNEQFF
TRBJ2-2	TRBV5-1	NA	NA	TGCGCCAGTTCAAGGGGGTCCGGCACCGGGGAGCTGTTTTTT	CASSRGSGTGELFF
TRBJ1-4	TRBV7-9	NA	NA	TGTGCCAGCAGCTACCGAGCAACTAATGAAAAACTGTTTTTT	CASSYRATNEKLFF
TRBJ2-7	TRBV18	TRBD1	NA	TGTGCCAGCTCACTGGGACAGGGGGACGAGCAGTACTTC	CASSLGQGDEQYF
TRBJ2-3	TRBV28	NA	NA	TGTGCCAGCAGTCCTTCCAGTTTCCCTGCAGATACGCAGTATTTT	CASSPSSFPADTQYF
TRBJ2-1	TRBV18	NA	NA	TGTGCCAGCTCACCCGAGGTAGGTGACAATGAGCAGTTCTTC	CASSPEVGDNEQFF
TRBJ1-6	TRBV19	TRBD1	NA	TGTGCCAGATGCTACAGGGGAAGTTCACCCCTCCACTTT	CARCYRGSSPLHF
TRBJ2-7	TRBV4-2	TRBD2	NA	TGTGCCAGCAGCCAAACCGCACTAGCGGCTCCCGAGCAGTACTTC	CASSQTALAAPEQYF